This T cell receptor (beta chain) emerged from a study of human thymus T cells. Study-wide findings and caveats: Biased V and J segment usage appeared in thymus and peripheral blood.

As to this clone: Its matching antigen is unknown.

Half of the eight donors gave roughly 0.45-1 mL blood during surgery. Only in-frame clones appear in the TCRdb table, and some are missing; sequencing was by immunoSEQ multiplex PCR. There are approximately 46,000 clones in the sample; 85% to 95% occur only once, and under 0.2% lies in the top ten. This CDR3 comprises 15 residues. The V gene's germline CDR1 is SGHTA and CDR2 FQGNSA. V was clipped by 5 bases and J by 4 bases, with 14 bases between them. The TCR was taken from a girl less than two years old with a congenital heart defect but otherwise immunologically healthy. The rearrangement links TRBV7-2 to TRBJ1-4; tentative D call: TRBD1 (6 bases). Input material: blood. The CDR3 region is CASSGRGDVNEKLFF. The CDR3 DNA follows: TGTGCCAGCAGCGGGAGGGGGGACGTTAATGAAAAACTGTTTTTT. The full variable domain, with the rest looked up from reference TRBV7-2 and TRBJ1-4, is GAGVSQSPSNKVTEKGKDVELRCDPISGHTALYWYRQSLGQGLEFLIYFQGNSAPDKSGLPSDRFSAERTGGSVSTLTIQRTQQEDSAVYLCASSGRGDVNEKLFFGSGTQLSVL.